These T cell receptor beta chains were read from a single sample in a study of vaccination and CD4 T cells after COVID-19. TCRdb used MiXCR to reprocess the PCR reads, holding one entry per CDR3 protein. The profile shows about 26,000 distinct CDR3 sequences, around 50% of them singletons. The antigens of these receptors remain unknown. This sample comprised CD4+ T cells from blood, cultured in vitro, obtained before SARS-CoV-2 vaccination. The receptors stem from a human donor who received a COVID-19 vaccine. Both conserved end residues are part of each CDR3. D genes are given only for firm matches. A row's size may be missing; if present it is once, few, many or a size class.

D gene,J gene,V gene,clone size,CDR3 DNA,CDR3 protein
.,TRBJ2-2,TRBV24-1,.,TGTGCCACCAGTGATTTGGAGTTCGCCCCGGGCTCCACCGGGGAGCTGTTTTTT,CATSDLEFAPGSTGELFF
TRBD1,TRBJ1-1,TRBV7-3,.,TGTGCCAGCAGCTTAGACAGGGCGAACACTGAAGCTTTCTTT,CASSLDRANTEAFF
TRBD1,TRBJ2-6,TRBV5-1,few,TGCGCCAGCAGCTTGGTTCCAGGGGGCGCGGGGGCCAACGTCCTGACTTTC,CASSLVPGGAGANVLTF
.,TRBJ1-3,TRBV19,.,TGTGCCAGTAGTGTACAGAGGAATACTGGAAACACCATATATTTT,CASSVQRNTGNTIYF
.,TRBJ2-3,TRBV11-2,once,TGTGCCAGCAGCTTAGGAGGCCTTCTCACAGATACGCAGTATTTT,CASSLGGLLTDTQYF
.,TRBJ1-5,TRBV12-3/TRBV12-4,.,TGTGCCAGCAGTTTAGACAGACCCAATCAGCCCCAGCATTTT,CASSLDRPNQPQHF
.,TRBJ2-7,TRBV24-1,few,TGTGCCACCAGTGATTGGGGTGTGGGCGAGCAGTACTTC,CATSDWGVGEQYF
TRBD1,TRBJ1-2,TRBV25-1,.,TGTGCCAGCAGTGAATCCGGGACAGGGGGGGGCTACACCTTC,CASSESGTGGGYTF
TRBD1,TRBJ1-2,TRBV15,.,TGTGCCACTAGCTCGACAGGGATTGGGGGCTACACCTTC,CATSSTGIGGYTF
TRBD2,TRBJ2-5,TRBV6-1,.,TGTGCCGCATCATCTGCGGGGGGAATCGAGACCCAGTACTTC,CAASSAGGIETQYF
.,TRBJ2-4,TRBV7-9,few,TGTGCCAGCAGCTCACACTCATACATTCAGTACTTC,CASSSHSYIQYF
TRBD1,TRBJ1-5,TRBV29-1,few,TGCAGCGTGCCCGACAGGGCGAGGAATCAGCCCCAGCATTTT,CSVPDRARNQPQHF
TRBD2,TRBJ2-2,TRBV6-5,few,TGTGCCAGCAGTTACCGCGGACTAGCGGGGGTGACCGGGGAGCTGTTTTTT,CASSYRGLAGVTGELFF
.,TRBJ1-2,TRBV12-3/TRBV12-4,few,TGTGCCAGCAGTCCCCGGCGAGGGCGGGGGTATGGCTACACCTTC,CASSPRRGRGYGYTF
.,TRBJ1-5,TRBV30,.,TGTGCCTGGAGTGGGACGGCCGGCAATCAGCCCCAGCATTTT,CAWSGTAGNQPQHF
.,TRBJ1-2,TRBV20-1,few,TGCAGTGCTCCGGACAGTTCTAACTATGGCTACACCTTC,CSAPDSSNYGYTF
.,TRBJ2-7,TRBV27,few,TGTGCCAGCAGTTTAAGTAGGGGGACGTACGAGCAGTACTTC,CASSLSRGTYEQYF
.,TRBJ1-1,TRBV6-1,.,TGTGCCAGCAGGGCCGTGATGACCCTTGGGTACACTGAAGCTTTCTTT,CASRAVMTLGYTEAFF
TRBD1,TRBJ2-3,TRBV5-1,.,TGCGCCAGCAGCTTGGGTGGACAGGGAATTGCTAGCACAGATACGCAGTATTTT,CASSLGGQGIASTDTQYF
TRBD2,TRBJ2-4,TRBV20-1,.,TGCAGTGCTAGAGATCGTAAGCGGGGGGGCGGGGCCAAAAACATTCAGTACTTC,CSARDRKRGGGAKNIQYF
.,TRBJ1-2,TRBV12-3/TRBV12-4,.,TGTGCCAGCAGACTGACAGGTGACAACTCTAACTATGGCTACACCTTC,CASRLTGDNSNYGYTF
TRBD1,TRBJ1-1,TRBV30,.,TGTGCCTGGAGTGTACGGACAGGGGACACTGAAGCTTTCTTT,CAWSVRTGDTEAFF
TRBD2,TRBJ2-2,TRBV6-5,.,TGTGCCAGCAGTTACTCCCGGGGGGGGAACACCGGGGAGCTGTTTTTT,CASSYSRGGNTGELFF
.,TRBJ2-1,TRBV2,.,TGTGCCAGCAGTGAAGCACGAGGGGGGGGCTACAATGAGCAGTTCTTC,CASSEARGGGYNEQFF
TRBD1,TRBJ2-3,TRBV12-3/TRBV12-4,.,TGTGCCAGCAGTTCAGGGGGCGGGGGCACAGATACGCAGTATTTT,CASSSGGGGTDTQYF
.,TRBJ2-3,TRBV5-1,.,TGCGCCAGCAGCTTGGGGCGGGGCGACACAGATACGCAGTATTTT,CASSLGRGDTDTQYF
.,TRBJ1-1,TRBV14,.,TGTGCCAGCAGCCAACTAGGGGTATTTGGTGAAGCTTTCTTT,CASSQLGVFGEAFF
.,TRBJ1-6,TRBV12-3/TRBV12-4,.,TGTGCCAGCAGTTTAGATCGCGGGAGTTCACCCCTCCACTTT,CASSLDRGSSPLHF
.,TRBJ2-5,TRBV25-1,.,TGTGCCAGCAGTCAGGCGTACTTGGCGGAGTCCCAGTACTTC,CASSQAYLAESQYF
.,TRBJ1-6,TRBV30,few,TGTGCCTGGAGTGGATCCCGGGGCAGGGCGGATTCACCCCTCCACTTT,CAWSGSRGRADSPLHF
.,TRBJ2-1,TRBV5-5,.,TGTGCCAGCAGCTCACAGACTAGCAATGAGCAGTTCTTC,CASSSQTSNEQFF
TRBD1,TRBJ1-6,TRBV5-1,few,TGCGCCAGCAGCCAAGGGACAGGGATTTCACCCCTCCACTTT,CASSQGTGISPLHF
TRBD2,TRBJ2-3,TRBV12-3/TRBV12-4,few,TGTGCCAGCAGTTTATCCGGGGGGGGCACAGATACGCAGTATTTT,CASSLSGGGTDTQYF
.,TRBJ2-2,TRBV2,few,TGTGCCAGCGGGGACGGAAGAGGAACCGGGGAGCTGTTTTTT,CASGDGRGTGELFF
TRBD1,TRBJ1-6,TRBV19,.,TGTGCCAGTAGTACCGGACAGGGATCTAATTCACCCCTCCACTTT,CASSTGQGSNSPLHF
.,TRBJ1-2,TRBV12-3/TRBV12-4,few,TGTGCCAGCAGTTTTTTGATAAACTATGGCTACACCTTC,CASSFLINYGYTF
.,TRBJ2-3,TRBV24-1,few,TGTGCCACCAGTGACCCCGGAGGGGTGGATACGCAGTATTTT,CATSDPGGVDTQYF